This T cell receptor beta chain derives from a study of blood T cells in healthy people across ages. The authors ran a second PCR of about 7 to 12 cycles using a sample-barcoded 5' primer and a J-beta primer mix. Every sample produced at least 2.5 million CDR3-containing paired-end reads. TCRdb reanalysed the 5' RACE reads using MiXCR and keeps one entry per CDR3 protein. The repertoire has around 500,000 distinct CDR3 sequences, under 55% of them found once; the top ten carry 20% to 25%. J was trimmed by 6 bases and V by 5 bases; bases with no gene match: 1. The germline V gene has CDR1 DFQATT and CDR2 SNEGSKA (reference sequence). CDR3 length equals 12 residues. Study-level results: Samples with more naive T cells showed higher observed beta diversity.

On this clonotype: Its antigen is as yet unknown.

Sequencing input: blood. The sequence came from an elderly man in good health. This chain links TRBV20-1 with TRBJ2-4; 10 bases agree with TRBD1. The DNA for the CDR3 is TGCAGTGCTCGACAGGGGGCAAACATTCAGTACTTC. It translates to CSARQGANIQYF.